The next 2 T cell receptor beta chains were all read from a single sample in a study of T cell responses to AZD1222 COVID-19 vaccine. This table comes from immunoSEQ multiplex PCR, and its TCRdb copy is limited to in-frame clones, with some not included. This sample yields 100,000 to 150,000 clones, of which about 88% are seen a single time; roughly 4.4% belongs to the top ten. The source was peripheral blood, collected on day 0 of AZD1222 vaccination. These receptors were obtained from an adult in good health.

The chain recombines TRBV27 with TRBJ2-3; tentatively, D is TRBD2 (6 bases). Trimming took 2 bases from V and 2 from J, leaving 14 bases between them. From germline, CDR1 is MNHEY and CDR2 SMNVEV (reference sequence). This CDR3 region has 16 residues. The CDR3 DNA follows: TGTGCCAGCAGTTTAGCCCGGGACTCTAACACAGATACGCAGTATTTT. Translated: CASSLARDSNTDTQYF.

CDR3 region: CASSIDGGSSPLHF. The DNA of the CDR3 is TGTGCCAGCAGCATCGACGGTGGATCCTCACCCCTCCACTTT. This chain connects TRBV2 to TRBJ1-6, with unresolved D. There are 14 residues in the CDR3. Germline V CDR1 and CDR2: SNHLY, FYNNEI. The germline V and J ends were trimmed by 6 bases and 10 bases, with 16 bases remaining between them. Variable domain in full (rest from reference TRBV2 and TRBJ1-6): EPEVTQTPSHQVTQMGQEVILRCVPISNHLYFYWYRQILGQKVEFLVSFYNNEISEKSEIFDDQFSVERPDGSNFTLKIRSTKLEDSAMYFCASSIDGGSSPLHFGNGTRLTVT.